This TCR beta chain was observed in a study of blood T cell repertoires in COVID-19. Whole-study context: Samples of COVID-19 (acute and convalescent) were obtained from the United States, Italy and Spain. PBMCs, B-cell-depleted T cells, or T cells provided the cDNA or gDNA that made up the material.

Trimming removed 3 bases from V and 9 bases from J, with 9 bases in between. Germline loops: CDR1 SNHLY, CDR2 FYNNEI. This CDR3 is built from 12 residues. Original methodology: Estimates of nucleated cell counts were drawn from the amplification of reference gene primers. Sequencing used immunoSEQ multiplex PCR; TCRdb keeps in-frame clones, though not all of them. V and J calls and clone size are copied from that table; D and trimming were computed from the DNA. The sample has about 200,000 clones, 85% seen once; the top ten hold under 20%. The sequencing input was PBMCs or T cells enriched from blood (not recorded which). The receptor was derived from a man aged 35 to 55 who had recovered from COVID-19. This chain connects TRBV2 to TRBJ2-1, with a possible D match to TRBD2 (5 bases). The CDR3 sequence is CASSEFRGEQFF. In DNA form, the CDR3 reads TGTGCCAGCAGTGAGTTCCGGGGTGAGCAGTTCTTC. Based on the CDR3 plus reference TRBV2 and TRBJ2-1, the full variable domain is EPEVTQTPSHQVTQMGQEVILRCVPISNHLYFYWYRQILGQKVEFLVSFYNNEISEKSEIFDDQFSVERPDGSNFTLKIRSTKLEDSAMYFCASSEFRGEQFFGPGTRLTVL.